This note documents a single TCR beta chain sequence. J lost 2 bases, V lost 5 bases, and 10 bases had no gene match. The CDR3 length is 16 residues. The V gene's germline CDR1 is LNHDA and CDR2 SQIVND (reference sequence). This sample was taken from a study of T cells after posttransplantation cyclophosphamide. Assay: immunoSEQ multiplex PCR; the TCRdb copy retains only in-frame clones and omits some. The sample records 6,000 or so clones, roughly 98% being singletons. Sequencing input: memory CD4+ T cells sorted from PBMCs. This receptor was obtained from a middle-aged man in good health, CMV-negative, and a related stem cell transplant donor. The rearrangement joins TRBV19 to TRBJ2-7, with TRBD2 matching over 9 bases. CDR3 region: CASSSLTSGGPYEQYF. The CDR3 nucleotides are TGTGCCAGTAGTTCCCTGACTAGCGGCGGGCCCTACGAGCAGTACTTC.